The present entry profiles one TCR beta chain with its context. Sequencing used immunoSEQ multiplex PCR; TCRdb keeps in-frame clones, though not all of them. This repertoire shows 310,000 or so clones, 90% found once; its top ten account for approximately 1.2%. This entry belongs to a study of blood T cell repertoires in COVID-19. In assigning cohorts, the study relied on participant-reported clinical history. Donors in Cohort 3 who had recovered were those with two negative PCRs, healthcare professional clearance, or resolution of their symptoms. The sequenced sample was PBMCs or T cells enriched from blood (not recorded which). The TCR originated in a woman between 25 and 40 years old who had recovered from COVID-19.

The CDR3 DNA reads as TGCAGCGCCCAAGACTACGAGCAGTTCTTC. Translated, it gives CSAQDYEQFF. The chain has TRBV29-1 and TRBJ2-1; a possible D gene is TRBD2 (5 bases). This CDR3 contains 10 residues. Germline CDR1 SQVTM, CDR2 ANQGSEA. With 7 bases removed from V and 10 bases from J, the gap between germline ends came to 11 bases.